This T cell receptor (beta chain) comes out of a study of identical twins. Study findings and constraints: The study reached conclusions through statistical analysis that was cross-sectional, not following the same donors.

CDR3 length: 14 residues. Trimming cost V 6 bases and J 6 bases; bases outside gene matches: 7. CDR1 and CDR2 (germline): LNHNV, YYDKDF (reference sequence). This clonotype occurred many times. What it recognizes is unknown. TCRdb analysed the 5' RACE reads with MiXCR anew, one entry per CDR3 protein. The sample includes just under 650,000 distinct CDR3 sequences, about 7.1% seen only once; the top ten take roughly 1.6%. This sample also appeared in a second study, on yellow fever vaccine responses in identical twins.

Specimen: PBMCs. The sequence was collected from a woman aged 18-35 years in good health. The chain joins TRBV15 to TRBJ1-4, with 7 positions matching TRBD1. The CDR3 is CATRHRGGDEKLFF. The CDR3 DNA sequence: TGTGCCACCAGGCACAGGGGAGGCGATGAAAAACTGTTTTTT.